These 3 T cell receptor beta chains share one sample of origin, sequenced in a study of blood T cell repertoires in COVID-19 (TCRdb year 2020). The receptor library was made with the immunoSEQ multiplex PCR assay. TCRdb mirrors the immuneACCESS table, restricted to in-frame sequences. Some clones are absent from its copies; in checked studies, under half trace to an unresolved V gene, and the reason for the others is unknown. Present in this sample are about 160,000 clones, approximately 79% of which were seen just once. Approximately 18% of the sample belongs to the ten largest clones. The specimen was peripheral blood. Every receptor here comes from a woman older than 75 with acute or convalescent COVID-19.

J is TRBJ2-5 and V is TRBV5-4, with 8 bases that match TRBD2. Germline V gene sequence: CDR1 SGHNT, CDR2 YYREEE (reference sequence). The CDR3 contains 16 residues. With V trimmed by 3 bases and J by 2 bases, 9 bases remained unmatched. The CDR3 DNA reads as TGTGCCAGCAGCTCCGACACCGGGAGGGGACAAGAGACCCAGTACTTC. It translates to CASSSDTGRGQETQYF.

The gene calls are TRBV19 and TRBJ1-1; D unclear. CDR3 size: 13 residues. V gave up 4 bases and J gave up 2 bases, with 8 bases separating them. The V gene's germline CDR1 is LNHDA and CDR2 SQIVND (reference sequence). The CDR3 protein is CASSTRYNTEAFF. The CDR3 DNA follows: TGTGCCAGTAGTACTAGATATAACACTGAAGCTTTCTTT.

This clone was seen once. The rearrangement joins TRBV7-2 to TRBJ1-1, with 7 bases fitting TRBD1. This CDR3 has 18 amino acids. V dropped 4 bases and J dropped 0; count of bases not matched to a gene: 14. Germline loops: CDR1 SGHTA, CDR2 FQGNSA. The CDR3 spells CASSSNRQGSVLNTEAFF. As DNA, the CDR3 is TGTGCCAGCAGCTCGAATAGACAGGGATCCGTTTTGAACACTGAAGCTTTCTTT.